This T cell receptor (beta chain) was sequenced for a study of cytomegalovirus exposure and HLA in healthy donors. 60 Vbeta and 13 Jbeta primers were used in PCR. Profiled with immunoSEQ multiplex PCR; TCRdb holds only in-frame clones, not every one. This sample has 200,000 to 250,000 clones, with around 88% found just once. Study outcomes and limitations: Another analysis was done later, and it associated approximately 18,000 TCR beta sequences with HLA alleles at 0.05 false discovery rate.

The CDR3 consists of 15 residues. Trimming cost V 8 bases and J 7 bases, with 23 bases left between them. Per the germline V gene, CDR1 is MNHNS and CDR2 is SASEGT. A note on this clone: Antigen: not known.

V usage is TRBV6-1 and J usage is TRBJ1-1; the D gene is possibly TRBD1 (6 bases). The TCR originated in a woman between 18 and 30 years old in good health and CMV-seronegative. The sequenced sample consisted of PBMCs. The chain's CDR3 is CASGWPLGGRGEAFF. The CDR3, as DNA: TGTGCCAGCGGTTGGCCTCTGGGGGGGCGGGGTGAAGCTTTCTTT.